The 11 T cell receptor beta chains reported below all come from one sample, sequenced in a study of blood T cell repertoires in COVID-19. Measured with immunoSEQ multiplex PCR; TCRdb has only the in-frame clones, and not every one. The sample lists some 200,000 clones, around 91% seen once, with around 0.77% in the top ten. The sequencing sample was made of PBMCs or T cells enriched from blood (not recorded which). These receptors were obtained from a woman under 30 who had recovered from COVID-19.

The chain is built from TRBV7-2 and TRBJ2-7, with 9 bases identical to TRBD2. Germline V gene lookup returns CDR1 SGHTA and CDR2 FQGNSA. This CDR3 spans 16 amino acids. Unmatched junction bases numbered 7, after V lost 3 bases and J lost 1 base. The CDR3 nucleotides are TGTGCCAGCAGCTTCACCGCGGGAGGGGGTTCCTACGAGCAGTACTTC. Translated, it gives CASSFTAGGGSYEQYF.

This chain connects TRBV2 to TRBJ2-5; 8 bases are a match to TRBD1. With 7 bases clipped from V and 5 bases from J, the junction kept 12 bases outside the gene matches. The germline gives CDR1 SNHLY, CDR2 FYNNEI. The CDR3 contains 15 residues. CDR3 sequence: CASTTDRVGKETQYF. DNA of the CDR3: TGTGCCAGCACCACGGACAGGGTGGGGAAGGAGACCCAGTACTTC.

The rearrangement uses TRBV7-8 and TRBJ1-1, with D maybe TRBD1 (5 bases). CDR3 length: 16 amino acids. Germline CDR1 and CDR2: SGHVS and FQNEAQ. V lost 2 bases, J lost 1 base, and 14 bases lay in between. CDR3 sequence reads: CASSLFQQGKNTEAFF. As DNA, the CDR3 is TGTGCCAGCAGCTTATTCCAGCAGGGAAAGAACACTGAAGCTTTCTTT.

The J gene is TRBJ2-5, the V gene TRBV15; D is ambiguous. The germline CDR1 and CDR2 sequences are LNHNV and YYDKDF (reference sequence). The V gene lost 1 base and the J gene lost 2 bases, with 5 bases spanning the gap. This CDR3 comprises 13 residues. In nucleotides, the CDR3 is TGTGCCACCAGCAGAGTTCCTCAAGAGACCCAGTACTTC. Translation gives CATSRVPQETQYF.

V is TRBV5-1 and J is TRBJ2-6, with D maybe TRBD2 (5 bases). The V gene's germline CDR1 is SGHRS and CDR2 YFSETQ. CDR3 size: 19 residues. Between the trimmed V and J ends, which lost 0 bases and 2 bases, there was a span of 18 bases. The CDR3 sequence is CASSLVGGITLTGANVLTF. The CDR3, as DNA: TGCGCCAGCAGCTTGGTCGGAGGAATCACCTTAACTGGGGCCAACGTCCTGACTTTC.

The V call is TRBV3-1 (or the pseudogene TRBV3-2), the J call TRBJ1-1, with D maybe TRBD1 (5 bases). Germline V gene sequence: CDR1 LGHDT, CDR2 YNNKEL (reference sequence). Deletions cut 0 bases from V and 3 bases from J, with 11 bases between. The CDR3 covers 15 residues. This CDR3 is CASSQDIDSDTEAFF. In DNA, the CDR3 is TGTGCCAGCAGCCAAGATATCGACAGCGACACTGAAGCTTTCTTT.

Here the CDR3 DNA reads TGTGCCAGCAGCAAAGAAGGGACTAGGGGTCGGGGGAATGAGCAGTTCTTC. The encoded protein is CASSKEGTRGRGNEQFF. V gene TRBV21-1 combines with J gene TRBJ2-1; TRBD2 reflects the table's D call only, with no check against the DNA. TRBV21-1 is noted as a pseudogene. The CDR3 extends over 17 amino acids.

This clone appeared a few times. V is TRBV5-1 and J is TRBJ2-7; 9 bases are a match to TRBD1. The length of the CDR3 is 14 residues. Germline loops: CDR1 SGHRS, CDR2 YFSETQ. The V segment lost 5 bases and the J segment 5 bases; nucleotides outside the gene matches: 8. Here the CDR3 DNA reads TGCGCCAGCAGGCGCCGGGACAGGGTGGACGAGCAGTACTTC. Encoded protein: CASRRRDRVDEQYF.

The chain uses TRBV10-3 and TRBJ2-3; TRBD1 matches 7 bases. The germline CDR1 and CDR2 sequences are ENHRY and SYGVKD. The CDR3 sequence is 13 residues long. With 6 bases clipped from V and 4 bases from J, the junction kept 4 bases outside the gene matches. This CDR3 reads CAISTTGADTQYF. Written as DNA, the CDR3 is TGTGCCATCAGCACAACAGGGGCAGATACGCAGTATTTT.

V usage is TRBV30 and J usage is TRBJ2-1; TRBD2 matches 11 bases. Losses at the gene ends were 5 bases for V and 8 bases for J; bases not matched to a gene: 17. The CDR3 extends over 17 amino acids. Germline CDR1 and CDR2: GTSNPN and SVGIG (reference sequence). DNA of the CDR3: TGTGCCTGGCACCGGGTAGCGGGAGGGTTTTCGTCGGATGAGCAGTTCTTC. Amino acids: CAWHRVAGGFSSDEQFF.

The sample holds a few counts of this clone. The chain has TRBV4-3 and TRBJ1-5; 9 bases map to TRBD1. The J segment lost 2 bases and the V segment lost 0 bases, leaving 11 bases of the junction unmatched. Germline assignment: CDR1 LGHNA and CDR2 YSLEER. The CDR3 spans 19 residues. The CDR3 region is CASSQDPRPWTGGNQPQHF. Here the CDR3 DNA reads TGCGCCAGCAGCCAAGATCCAAGGCCCTGGACAGGGGGCAATCAGCCCCAGCATTTT.